This T cell receptor beta chain came from a study of graft-versus-host responses after intestinal transplantation. Germline trimming cut 4 bases from V and 7 bases from J; bases unmatched to any gene: 12. The CDR3 is made up of 16 amino acids. Germline V gives CDR1 SGHKS, CDR2 YYEKEE (reference sequence). The reaction was completed, and proliferating CFSE-low CD3+CD4+ and CD3+CD8+ responders were then sorted. In its sample, this clone was seen a few times. Libraries were prepared by immunoSEQ multiplex PCR; TCRdb keeps only in-frame clonotypes and omits some of them. The table lists approximately 19,000 clones, around 39% of them singletons.

This specimen consisted of alloreactive CD4+ T cells from a mixed lymphocyte reaction culture, obtained before intestinal transplant. Subset reported: CFSE-low proliferating T cells sorted from roughly 6-day pre-transplant mixed lymphocyte reaction (GvH or HvG direction). The chain has TRBV5-5 and TRBJ2-1, with 9 bases lining up with TRBD2. The clonotype was recovered from a human patient who received an intestinal transplant. The CDR3, as DNA: TGTGCCAGCAGCCCTGGCGGGGGGGGCCGCTTAAATGAGCAGTTCTTC. Its protein product is CASSPGGGGRLNEQFF.